The present entry profiles one T cell receptor (beta chain) with its context. The study excluded patients with uncontrolled infection, other autoimmune disease, pregnancy or lactation. Germline CDR1 LNHDA, CDR2 SQIVND (reference sequence). Unmatched junction bases numbered 13, after V lost 4 bases and J lost 4 bases. This CDR3 is built from 17 residues. The data belong to a study of T cells in Graves' hyperthyroidism and ophthalmopathy. RNA transcripts yielded amplified TCR beta CDR3 regions. A set of HTBI primers served as the primers for a first-round RT-PCR of the TCR CDR3. TCRdb used MiXCR to reprocess the multiplex PCR reads, holding one entry per CDR3 protein. The sample consists of about 350,000 distinct CDR3 sequences, around 13% of them appearing once.

The receptor's source is a woman aged 30 to 39 with Graves' hyperthyroidism. Specimen: blood. V usage is TRBV19 and J usage is TRBJ2-1; 7 bases agree with TRBD1. CDR3: CASSTDRQGIVYNEQFF. The CDR3 bases are TGTGCCAGTAGTACCGACAGACAGGGAATTGTTTACAATGAGCAGTTCTTC.